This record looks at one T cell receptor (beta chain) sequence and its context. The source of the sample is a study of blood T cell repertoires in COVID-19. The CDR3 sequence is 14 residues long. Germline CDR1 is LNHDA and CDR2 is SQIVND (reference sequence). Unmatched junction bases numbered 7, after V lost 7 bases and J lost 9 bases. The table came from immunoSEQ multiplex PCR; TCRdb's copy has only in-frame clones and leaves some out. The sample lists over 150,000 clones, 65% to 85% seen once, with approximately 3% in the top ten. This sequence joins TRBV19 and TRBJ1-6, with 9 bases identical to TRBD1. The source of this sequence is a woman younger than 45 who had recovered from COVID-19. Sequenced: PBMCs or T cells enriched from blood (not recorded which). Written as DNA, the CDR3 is TGTGCCAGTAAAGTACAGGGGGCCGGTTCACCCCTCCACTTT. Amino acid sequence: CASKVQGAGSPLHF.